The present TCR beta chain was sequenced within a study of identical twins. General observations from the study: A partial confounding effect on zero-insertion analyses could come from invariant MAIT and iNKT cells. In monozygotic twins, models underestimated the sharing of out-of-frame TCR alpha.

This clonotype was counted a few times. Its antigen remains unidentified. TCRdb processed the 5' RACE reads anew with MiXCR; each CDR3 protein has one entry. The table includes 1.5 million to 2 million distinct CDR3 sequences, under 35% detected once. Germline V CDR1 and CDR2: SGDLS, YYNGEE. Trimming removed 2 bases at V and 2 bases at J, with 13 bases between. The CDR3 extends over 15 amino acids. This sequence originates from a newborn girl in good health. The chain uses TRBV9 and TRBJ2-5; D is ambiguous. Sequencing input: cord blood. CDR3 coding DNA: TGTGCCAGCAGCGTCGGTAGGAAGTGGCAAGAGACCCAGTACTTC. It specifies CASSVGRKWQETQYF.